This T cell receptor (beta chain) was captured by sequencing in a study of T-cell memory formation after mild COVID-19. Overall study context: Among the donors, TCR clusters were largely specific to each donor. General study results and limits: Contracting clones localized mainly to CM and EM when CD4+ and mainly to EMRA when CD8+.

Germline V gene data show CDR1 as SEHNR and CDR2 as FQNEAQ (reference sequence). The CDR3 has 16 amino acids. Trimming removed 5 bases from V and 7 bases from J; junction bases left unmatched: 11. This clonotype has just a few counts. The antigen remains unidentified. 5'RACE primed from the constant segment yielded TCR alpha and TCR beta cDNA libraries bearing sample barcodes and UMIs. MiXCR, applied by TCRdb to the 5' RACE reads, yields one record per CDR3 protein. The table shows 400,000 or so distinct CDR3 sequences, with 20% to 25% occurring only once. Sequenced input: PBMCs or a T cell subset sorted from them (not recorded which). This rearrangement joins TRBV7-9 to TRBJ1-6; TRBD1 agrees at 7 bases. The sequence was obtained from an adult woman who had mild COVID-19 (a few samples of this study predate the infection). Cell type and time point are not known. The CDR3 DNA reads TGTGCCAGCAGCGACTTCCGGGACAGCCCAAATTCACCCCTCCACTTT. Translating it yields CASSDFRDSPNSPLHF.